This T cell receptor beta chain emerged from a study of T cells in Graves' hyperthyroidism and ophthalmopathy (dated by TCRdb to about 2019). At the level of the whole study: Peripheral blood was sampled at the time of initial diagnosis, prior to any treatment. A discovery cohort of 95 to 100 patients, 43 with Graves' ophthalmopathy and approximately 57 with stable Graves' hyperthyroidism, was used to find distinguishing TCR V-J signatures. Whether ophthalmopathy could be predicted prospectively was tested in an independent validation cohort made up of approximately 19 hyperthyroidism patients plus 17 patients who later progressed to ophthalmopathy. For training and testing, the 100 or so patients in the discovery cohort were randomly divided in a 7:3 ratio. Thyroid tissue and blood T-cell repertoires from about six Graves' hyperthyroidism patients were also compared in the study. Following sampling, methimazole starting at 30 mg daily was given to hyperthyroidism patients, and high-dose intravenous methylprednisolone was given to ophthalmopathy patients. The paper reports TCR Vbeta CDR3 sequencing of some 140 peripheral blood samples: some 41 ophthalmopathy, about 75 hyperthyroidism and approximately 17 progressor patients. Results and caveats for the whole study, not just this receptor: In validation, the model predicted progression to ophthalmopathy with 55% to 71% sensitivity and around 72% specificity, a median of about 6.7 months before onset. Most expanded thyroid clonotypes (frequency above 0.001) were also detected in blood, a finding suggesting that blood repertoires may reflect thyroid immune responses. A model built on a 13 V-J signature distinguished ophthalmopathy from stable hyperthyroidism, reaching around 87% sensitivity and around 81% specificity in cross-validation and 80%/75% in testing. No statistical method was used to set the sample size in advance, and investigators knew the group allocation.

TCR beta CDR3 regions were amplified from RNA transcripts. The first round of RT-PCR for the TCR CDR3 was performed with the HTBI primer set and the Qiagen OneStep RT-PCR kit. Libraries were constructed in a second round of multiplex PCR, after which size selection and purification were carried out. Paired-end sequencing of the libraries was performed with 100 bp reads on an Illumina HiSeq2000. In the paper's pipeline: SOAPnuke was used to process the raw data, with reads discarded if the reads contained adapters or uncalled bases, had a mean Phred below 15, or lacked an exact constant-primer or identifier match. COPE v1.2.5 was used to merge the high-quality paired reads, and each unique nucleotide sequence was defined as a clonotype. MiTCR v1.1 was used to align the clonotypes against IMGT TRBV, TRBD and TRBJ reference segments. The analysis included only V-J combinations with a frequency above 0.0001, which together covered over 98% of the repertoires. A TCS score was defined as the ratio of F50 (clonal expansion) to E x V (chaos), with BLOSUM62-based TCRdist applied between CDR3 peptides within each V-J. Welch's t-statistics and random forest reduced around 510 V-J features to roughly 13, which were used in a naive Bayes classifier (R e1071). TCRdb cleaned the public reads at Q25 with fastp, built clones with MiXCR and kept in-frame beta chains. When rows share a CDR3 protein, they turn into one entry using the most common DNA and genes. TCRdb, rather than the study authors, made the V and J calls. The sample records 500,000 or so distinct CDR3 sequences, roughly 15% of which are singletons. The ten largest make up 17% of the sample.

Only a few counts were recorded for this clonotype. No cognate antigen has been identified for it. No base quality values were provided; no much bigger clone lies one nucleotide off. Moderately to severely active disease, a Clinical Activity Score of at least 3, a NOSPECS grade of at least 4, and a duration under 3 months were present in ophthalmopathy patients. Patients with uncontrolled infections, other autoimmune diseases, pregnancy or lactation were excluded. Clinical symptoms, serum thyroxine and TRAb, thyroid ultrasound, and orbital computed tomography formed the basis for the diagnoses. PBMCs were isolated from about 9 ml of fresh peripheral blood by Ficoll-Paque density gradient centrifugation. Total RNA was extracted using Trizol reagent, and RNA quality was assessed on an Agilent 2100 Bioanalyzer. Taken from cysteine to phenylalanine, the CDR3 has 11 residues. Solely the CDR3 DNA is kept, with 33 bases framed from the first base. V gives up 3 bases and J gives up 10 bases, and the segment between their germline ends measures 7 bases.

The sequence links TRBV12-3 or TRBV12-4 to TRBJ2-1; no D segment can be confidently identified. Sample: blood. The source of this sequence is a woman aged 18 to 35 with Graves' ophthalmopathy. The nucleotide sequence is TGTGCCAGCAGTTTCTTCGCGGAGCAGTTCTTC. It translates to CASSFFAEQFF.